The T cell receptor (beta chain) described here comes from a study of a mutant IDH1 vaccine in newly diagnosed glioma. Method: immunoSEQ multiplex PCR; TCRdb's copy keeps in-frame clones and lacks some. There are some 36,000 clones in the sample; 80% to 90% occur only once, and about 12% lies in the top ten. Germline V gene sequence: CDR1 MNHEY, CDR2 SVGAGI. This CDR3 spans 14 amino acids. The germline V and J ends were trimmed by 8 bases and 0 bases, with 11 bases remaining between them. A note on this clone: Antigen: not known.

Stated time point: week 5, during vaccination. In every dose of vaccine, 300 ug of mutant IDH1 20-mer peptide was given alongside topical imiquimod. The receptor's source is a man aged 50 or older with glioma. The V call is TRBV6-5, the J call TRBJ1-3; D call uncertain. Sequenced here: PBMCs, sampled from a glioma patient whose treatment included an IDH1 peptide vaccine. CDR3 coding DNA: TGTGCCAGCCGACCGGATTACTCTGGAAACACCATATATTTT. As protein: CASRPDYSGNTIYF.